Shown below are 32 T cell receptor beta chains from a single sample sequenced in a study of T cells after yellow fever vaccination. One entry per CDR3 protein results from TCRdb running MiXCR on the 5' RACE reads. The table includes hundreds of thousands of distinct CDR3 sequences, around an eighth detected once. Sequencing used PBMCs, obtained on the day of the yellow fever booster vaccination. The receptors here all came from a young man who received the YFV17D yellow fever vaccine.

As concerns this clonotype: Germline is not matched at one junction end, which may reflect a read error. The chain couples TRBV20-1 to TRBJ2-2, with 7 bases lining up with TRBD1. Germline CDR1 reads DFQATT; CDR2 reads SNEGSKA (reference sequence). This CDR3 region has 16 residues. CDR3 bases: TGCTGTGCTCCCAACGTAAGGGGGCAATTGAGCGGGGAGCTGTTTTTT. It specifies CCAPNVRGQLSGELFF.

This clonotype was recorded once. The V gene is TRBV27, the J gene TRBJ1-2; D uncertain. The V end was cut by 8 bases, the J end by 2 bases, with 12 bases between. The CDR3 contains 13 residues. CDR1 and CDR2 (germline): MNHEY, SMNVEV (reference sequence). CDR3 sequence: CASANGKNYGYTF. The DNA for the CDR3 is TGTGCCAGCGCCAACGGGAAGAACTATGGCTACACCTTC.

The chain recombines TRBV20-1 with TRBJ2-3; TRBD2 aligns across 7 bases. Germline CDR1 is DFQATT and CDR2 is SNEGSKA (reference sequence). The CDR3 loop spans 13 amino acids. Trimming cost V 6 bases and J 6 bases; bases outside gene matches: 9. CDR3 in DNA: TGCAGTGCCGGGGGGAGACATTTGGATACGCAGTATTTT. Residues: CSAGGRHLDTQYF.

The table lists this clonotype with many counts. The V gene is TRBV7-2, the J gene TRBJ2-1; 9 bases agree with TRBD2. Germline V gives CDR1 SGHTA, CDR2 FQGNSA. V lost 1 base to trimming and J lost 7 bases; unmatched junction nucleotides: 5. The CDR3 has 15 amino acids. The chain's CDR3 is CASSLVAGGRNEQFF. The CDR3 region has the DNA TGTGCCAGCAGCTTAGTCGCGGGAGGGCGGAATGAGCAGTTCTTC.

There are a few counts of this clonotype. The J gene is TRBJ2-1, the V gene TRBV7-9, with D possibly matching TRBD2 (7 bases). Germline V lookup: CDR1 SEHNR, CDR2 FQNEAQ (reference sequence). The CDR3 runs to 13 residues. V was cut by 7 bases and J by 10 bases, with 17 bases left in between. The CDR3 DNA sequence: TGTGCCAGCACCTCGGGGGCGGGAGTAGAGCAGTTCTTC. It translates to CASTSGAGVEQFF.

The chain is built from TRBV10-3 and TRBJ2-7, with a weak D call TRBD1 (6 bases). Per the germline V gene, CDR1 is ENHRY and CDR2 is SYGVKD. Deletions cut 11 bases from V and 3 bases from J, with 11 bases between. The CDR3 has 11 amino acids. CDR3 amino acids: CASRTDYEQYF. In DNA, the CDR3 is TGTGCCTCCAGGACAGACTACGAGCAGTACTTC.

This clonotype was counted between two and nine times. This chain uses TRBV27 with TRBJ1-2; possible D gene TRBD1, 5 bases. CDR3 length: 16 amino acids. Germline-derived CDR1 and CDR2 are MNHEY and SMNVEV (reference sequence). The V end was cut by 2 bases, the J end by 4 bases, with 17 bases between. CDR3 loop: CASSLTGGGETYGYTF. Here the CDR3 DNA reads TGTGCCAGCAGTTTAACCGGGGGAGGTGAGACCTATGGCTACACCTTC.

This chain links TRBV20-1 with TRBJ2-7, with 14 bases that match TRBD2. V trimming: 4 bases; J trimming: 2 bases; junction bases outside the gene matches: 1. The germline gives CDR1 DFQATT, CDR2 SNEGSKA (reference sequence). The CDR3 spans 14 residues. The CDR3 spells CSATTSGRAYEQYF. CDR3 nucleotides: TGCAGTGCTACGACTAGCGGGAGGGCCTACGAGCAGTACTTC.

The chain carries TRBV11-2 and TRBJ2-2; a possible D gene is TRBD2 (6 bases). Germline-derived CDR1 and CDR2 are SGHAT and FQNNGV. Between the trimmed V and J ends, which lost 3 bases and 3 bases, there was a span of 8 bases. This CDR3 region has 14 residues. The CDR3 nucleotides are TGTGCCAGCAGCTTTACTAGCTACACCGGGGAGCTGTTTTTT. Translated: CASSFTSYTGELFF.

This clonotype was detected a few times. The chain recombines TRBV12-3 or TRBV12-4 with TRBJ2-1; D uncertain. V was shortened by 5 bases and J by 0 bases, with 11 bases between the two germline ends. The CDR3 loop spans 15 amino acids. In DNA form, the CDR3 reads TGTGCCAGCAGTGGTCCACTCGACTCCTACAATGAGCAGTTCTTC. Its protein is CASSGPLDSYNEQFF.

This clonotype has only a few counts. The chain is built from TRBV27 and TRBJ1-1; D gene unclear. Deletions cut 3 bases from V and 2 bases from J, with 10 bases between. This CDR3 contains 14 residues. From germline, CDR1 is MNHEY and CDR2 SMNVEV (reference sequence). The CDR3 DNA reads as TGTGCCAGCAGTTTGAACAGATATAACACTGAAGCTTTCTTT. Translation: CASSLNRYNTEAFF.

The chain joins TRBV21-1 to TRBJ2-1. TRBV21-1 is flagged as a pseudogene. The CDR3 loop spans 16 amino acids. Written as DNA, the CDR3 is TGTGCCAGCAGCAAACGTAGTGGGCAACCCTACAATGAGCAGTTCTTC. Amino acid sequence: CASSKRSGQPYNEQFF.

This clonotype was picked up a small number of times. The V gene is TRBV12-3 or TRBV12-4, the J gene TRBJ1-4; no reliable D call. Trimming took 7 bases from V and 3 from J, leaving 12 bases between them. The CDR3 is 14 residues long. As DNA, the CDR3 is TGTGCCAGCACCCCGGGCCTGGCTAATGAAAAACTGTTTTTT. Translation gives CASTPGLANEKLFF.

This clonotype has ten or more counts. The V call is TRBV25-1, the J call TRBJ2-7; D might be TRBD2 (5 bases). From germline, CDR1 is MGHDK and CDR2 SYGVNS. V lost 3 bases and J lost 2, with 17 bases in between. The CDR3 totals 16 residues. CDR3 amino acids: CASSDQSSGDTYEQYF. CDR3 sequence (DNA): TGTGCCAGCAGTGATCAGTCCAGCGGAGACACCTACGAGCAGTACTTC.

The V and J genes are TRBV19 and TRBJ2-5; TRBD1 might be the D (5 bases). Germline CDR1 reads LNHDA; CDR2 reads SQIVND (reference sequence). This CDR3 region has 17 residues. The V end lost 6 bases, the J end lost 5 bases, and 25 bases lay between the germline ends. CDR3 in amino acids: CASRSSISAGNSETQYF. CDR3 nucleotide sequence: TGTGCCAGTAGATCCTCGATCTCGGCAGGGAATAGTGAGACCCAGTACTTC.

The rearrangement uses TRBV7-9 and TRBJ2-3; D assignment may be TRBD1 or TRBD2 (5 bases each). Germline-derived CDR1 and CDR2 are SEHNR and FQNEAQ (reference sequence). Trimming removed 5 bases at V and 6 bases at J, with 9 bases between. The CDR3 runs 12 residues. The CDR3 DNA reads TGTGCCAGCAGCCAAGGGGACGATACGCAGTATTTT. It specifies CASSQGDDTQYF. Complete variable domain (other parts from reference TRBV7-9 and TRBJ2-3): DTGVSQNPRHKITKRGQNVTFRCDPISEHNRLYWYRQTLGQGPEFLTYFQNEAQLEKSRLLSDRFSAERPKGSFSTLEIQRTEQGDSAMYLCASSQGDDTQYFGPGTRLTVL.

The chain uses TRBV12-3 or TRBV12-4 and TRBJ1-3; TRBD1 matches at 7 bases. The CDR3 has 15 residues. V gave up 5 bases and J gave up 2 bases; unmatched junction bases: 6. CDR3 region: CASSRQGRPGNTIYF. In DNA form, the CDR3 reads TGTGCCAGCAGTCGACAGGGAAGGCCTGGAAACACCATATATTTT.

This chain connects TRBV18 to TRBJ2-1, with 8 bases fitting TRBD2. In germline, CDR1 is KGHSH, CDR2 LQKENI. This CDR3 has 15 residues. The junction had 5 bases not matched to a gene; V was cut back by 2 bases and J by 5 bases. CDR3 protein: CASSPTLAENNEQFF. Here the CDR3 DNA reads TGTGCCAGCTCACCAACACTAGCGGAGAACAATGAGCAGTTCTTC.

The chain combines TRBV5-1 with TRBJ2-2; 7 bases are a match to TRBD1. V lost 4 bases, J lost 4 bases, and 10 bases stayed unmatched. The CDR3 totals 16 residues. CDR1 is SGHRS and CDR2 is YFSETQ in the germline V gene. The CDR3 here is CASSRIGTALTGELFF. The CDR3 region has the DNA TGCGCCAGCAGCCGTATCGGGACAGCCCTCACCGGGGAGCTGTTTTTT.

This clonotype has just a few counts. The chain links TRBV6-2 or TRBV6-3 to TRBJ2-7, with no clear D. The CDR3 is made up of 12 amino acids. The ends were cut back, 2 bases at V and 3 bases at J, with 5 bases in the middle. Germline V gene sequence: CDR1 MNHEY, CDR2 SVGEGT. The CDR3, as DNA: TGTGCCAGCAGTTACAGAGACTACGAGCAGTACTTC. Translating it yields CASSYRDYEQYF.

Only a few counts were recorded for this clonotype. The J gene is TRBJ2-1, the V gene TRBV15, with 9 bases fitting TRBD2. J gave up 1 base and V 5 bases, and 18 bases lay outside the gene matches. The CDR3 spans 20 residues. CDR1 is LNHNV, CDR2 YYDKDF, per germline (reference sequence). Here the CDR3 reads CATSALTSGTRYPSYNEQFF. CDR3 in DNA: TGTGCCACCAGCGCCTTGACTAGCGGAACCCGATATCCTTCCTACAATGAGCAGTTCTTC. Full variable domain (remainder filled in from reference TRBV15 and TRBJ2-1): DAMVIQNPRYQVTQFGKPVTLSCSQTLNHNVMYWYQQKSSQAPKLLFHYYDKDFNNEADTPDNFQSRRPNTSFCFLDIRSPGLGDTAMYLCATSALTSGTRYPSYNEQFFGPGTRLTVL.

This clonotype was observed a handful of times. The J gene is TRBJ2-5, the V gene TRBV3-1; D assignment may be TRBD1 or TRBD2 (5 bases each). Trimming removed 1 base from V and 2 bases from J, with 14 bases in between. The CDR3 consists of 16 residues. CDR1 and CDR2 (germline): LGHDT, YNNKEL (reference sequence). CDR3 in DNA: TGTGCCAGCAGCCAAGCGGGACGGCTACAACAAGAGACCCAGTACTTC. Protein sequence: CASSQAGRLQQETQYF.

J is TRBJ2-7 and V is TRBV6-4; TRBD1 might be the D (6 bases). Per germline, CDR1 MRHNA and CDR2 SNTAGT. V shed 2 bases and J shed 2 bases, with 10 bases lying between them. The CDR3 spans 14 residues. The CDR3 bases are TGTGCCAGCAGTGACCCATCAGGGGCCTACGAGCAGTACTTC. As protein: CASSDPSGAYEQYF.

The chain combines TRBV7-2 with TRBJ2-7; 7 bases match TRBD2. J lost 4 bases, V lost 1 base, and 10 bases had no gene match. CDR1 is SGHTA and CDR2 is FQGNSA in the germline V gene. This CDR3 spans 16 amino acids. CDR3 protein: CASSLEPGLNIYEQYF. CDR3 nucleotides: TGTGCCAGCAGCTTAGAACCGGGACTAAACATATACGAGCAGTACTTC.

This clonotype showed up just a few times. The chain combines TRBV5-1 with TRBJ1-2; 7 bases map to TRBD1. Germline V gene lookup returns CDR1 SGHRS and CDR2 YFSETQ. V dropped 0 bases and J dropped 7; count of bases not matched to a gene: 6. This CDR3 comprises 14 residues. CDR3 coding DNA: TGCGCCAGCAGCTTGGCCCTAGGACAGGCTGGCTACACCTTC. Protein sequence: CASSLALGQAGYTF.

The J gene is TRBJ2-5, the V gene TRBV28; tentatively, D is TRBD2 (5 bases). Trimming took off 6 bases at V and 7 bases at J, with 21 bases between the two ends. This CDR3 contains 15 residues. Germline CDR1 reads MDHEN; CDR2 reads SYDVKM. CDR3 residues: CASRAPNVKSGTQYF. The CDR3 region has the DNA TGTGCCAGCAGAGCACCGAACGTGAAGAGCGGGACCCAGTACTTC.

The rearrangement uses TRBV5-4 and TRBJ2-1; TRBD1 or TRBD2 may be the D gene (5 bases each). V was cut by 6 bases and J by 0 bases, with 13 bases left in between. Germline-derived CDR1 and CDR2 are SGHNT and YYREEE (reference sequence). CDR3 length equals 15 residues. The CDR3 sequence is CASTTPGTSYNEQFF. CDR3 DNA sequence: TGTGCCAGCACCACTCCCGGGACCTCCTACAATGAGCAGTTCTTC.

This clonotype has more than one count but fewer than ten. V is TRBV4-2 and J is TRBJ2-1; a weak D match, TRBD2 (6 bases). Trimming took off 4 bases at V and 8 bases at J, with 24 bases between the two ends. The CDR3 extends over 17 amino acids. Germline CDR1 reads LGHNA; CDR2 reads YNFKEQ. The CDR3 reads CASSPPQQGLRLHEQFF. DNA for the CDR3: TGTGCCAGCAGCCCGCCGCAGCAGGGACTCCGTCTCCATGAGCAGTTCTTC.

This clonotype was seen more than once but under ten times. The chain couples TRBV25-1 to TRBJ2-7, with D hard to call. V lost 3 bases and J lost 7, with 16 bases in between. CDR1 and CDR2 (germline): MGHDK, SYGVNS. This CDR3 comprises 14 residues. CDR3 residues: CASSERWSRLEQYF. CDR3 nucleotides: TGTGCCAGCAGTGAGCGCTGGAGTCGGTTGGAGCAGTACTTC.

V gene TRBV15 combines with J gene TRBJ1-5; no clear D. Germline loops: CDR1 LNHNV, CDR2 YYDKDF (reference sequence). Between the trimmed V and J ends, which lost 1 base and 1 base, there was a span of 8 bases. CDR3 length: 15 amino acids. The CDR3 DNA follows: TGTGCCACCAGCAGAGCTCGGCAGAGCAATCAGCCCCAGCATTTT. Amino acid sequence: CATSRARQSNQPQHF.

This clonotype has more than one count but fewer than ten. This chain connects TRBV12-3 or TRBV12-4 to TRBJ2-7; TRBD2 agrees at 16 bases. The V segment lost 3 bases and the J segment 6 bases; nucleotides outside the gene matches: 5. This CDR3 has 16 residues. The CDR3 sequence is CASSLGLAGGPGEQYF. In nucleotides, the CDR3 is TGTGCCAGCAGTTTGGGACTAGCGGGAGGGCCAGGCGAGCAGTACTTC.

This chain joins TRBV5-5 and TRBJ2-7; TRBD2 aligns across 7 bases. CDR3 length: 16 amino acids. With 0 bases clipped from V and 5 bases from J, the junction kept 11 bases outside the gene matches. Per germline, CDR1 SGHKS and CDR2 YYEKEE (reference sequence). In nucleotides, the CDR3 is TGTGCCAGCAGCTTGGGTATGGGGGGGAATGTCAACGAGCAGTACTTC. This codes for CASSLGMGGNVNEQYF.